A selection of T cell receptor beta chains follows, all from one sample in a study of response to subunit inactivated influenza vaccine. Using its own MiXCR run on the RT-PCR reads, TCRdb lists one record per CDR3 protein. The sample includes about 580,000 distinct CDR3 sequences, 14% seen only once; the top ten take over 8.5%. The specimen comprised PBMCs from blood, sampled roughly 12 days after vaccination. These receptors all come from a middle-aged man who received an inactivated influenza vaccine. CDR3s include the opening cysteine and the closing phenylalanine or tryptophan. D genes are given only for firm matches. Where a row states a size, it is once, few, many or the class of an expanded clone; other rows omit it.

TRBJ2-3 TRBV11-2 - - CASSNQGQNTQYF TGTGCCAGCAGCAACCAAGGGCAAAATACGCAGTATTTT
TRBJ2-5 TRBV7-6 few TRBD1 CASSLPWTGGETQYF TGTGCCAGCAGCTTACCATGGACAGGGGGCGAGACCCAGTACTTC
TRBJ2-5 TRBV11-1 - TRBD2 CASSFFSLSREVQETQYF TGTGCCAGCAGCTTTTTTTCGTTGTCGCGGGAGGTCCAAGAGACCCAGTACTTC
TRBJ2-1 TRBV28 few - CASSFRVSHNEQFF TGTGCCAGCAGTTTCCGGGTTTCCCACAATGAGCAGTTCTTC
TRBJ2-1 TRBV5-1 - - CASTVSQLIANEQFF TGCGCCAGCACCGTATCTCAACTTATAGCCAATGAGCAGTTCTTC
TRBJ2-3 TRBV7-8 many - CASSRGGTQYF TGTGCCAGCAGCCGAGGTGGTACGCAGTATTTT
TRBJ2-1 TRBV6-1 - - CARSDDGRGEQFF TGTGCCAGATCTGACGACGGTAGAGGTGAGCAGTTCTTC
TRBJ2-7 TRBV6-5 few TRBD2 CASSYSMAGGPREQYF TGTGCCAGCAGTTACTCGATGGCGGGAGGGCCTCGAGAGCAGTACTTC
TRBJ1-6 TRBV20-1 few TRBD1 CSARGQGTDNSPLHF TGCAGTGCTAGAGGACAGGGCACCGATAATTCACCCCTCCACTTT
TRBJ2-3 TRBV7-2 few TRBD2 CASSRLAGSSDTQYF TGTGCCAGCAGCCGACTAGCGGGGTCCTCAGATACGCAGTATTTT
TRBJ1-2 TRBV2 - - CASSRGRDTYGYTF TGTGCCAGCTCCAGGGGTAGGGATACTTATGGCTACACCTTC
TRBJ2-3 TRBV20-1 few - CSARAGGTDTQYF TGCAGTGCGAGAGCTGGGGGCACAGATACGCAGTATTTT
TRBJ2-1 TRBV7-9 - TRBD2 CASSVSGSFYEQFF TGTGCCAGCAGCGTTAGCGGGAGCTTCTATGAGCAGTTCTTC
TRBJ2-5 TRBV20-1 few - CSARGGRAGLETQYF TGCAGTGCCAGGGGTGGGAGGGCCGGTTTGGAGACCCAGTACTTC